The T cell receptor (beta chain) under discussion was sequenced for a study of blood T cell repertoires in COVID-19. Study at large: Spain, Italy and the United States supplied samples that represented acute and convalescent COVID-19. PBMCs, B-cell-depleted T cells, or T cells were the source of the cDNA or gDNA that made up the material.

Germline V gives CDR1 MDHEN, CDR2 SYDVKM. The CDR3 spans 15 residues. The V gene lost 4 bases and the J gene lost 7 bases, with 17 bases spanning the gap. Original processing methods: Amplified reference gene primers provided the basis for estimating nucleated cell counts. The repertoire was sequenced with immunoSEQ multiplex PCR; TCRdb's copy has only in-frame clones and lacks some. V and J calls and clone size are copied from that table; D and trimming were computed from the DNA. The table shows about 120,000 clones, with around 80% occurring only once. Sequencing was carried out using peripheral blood. This chain uses TRBV28 with TRBJ1-5; D is uncertain. The clonotype was recovered from a man aged 65-85 years with acute or convalescent COVID-19. The CDR3 DNA reads as TGTGCCAGCAGTTCCACAGAGCATTCTCGACAGCCCCAGCATTTT. Translated, it gives CASSSTEHSRQPQHF.